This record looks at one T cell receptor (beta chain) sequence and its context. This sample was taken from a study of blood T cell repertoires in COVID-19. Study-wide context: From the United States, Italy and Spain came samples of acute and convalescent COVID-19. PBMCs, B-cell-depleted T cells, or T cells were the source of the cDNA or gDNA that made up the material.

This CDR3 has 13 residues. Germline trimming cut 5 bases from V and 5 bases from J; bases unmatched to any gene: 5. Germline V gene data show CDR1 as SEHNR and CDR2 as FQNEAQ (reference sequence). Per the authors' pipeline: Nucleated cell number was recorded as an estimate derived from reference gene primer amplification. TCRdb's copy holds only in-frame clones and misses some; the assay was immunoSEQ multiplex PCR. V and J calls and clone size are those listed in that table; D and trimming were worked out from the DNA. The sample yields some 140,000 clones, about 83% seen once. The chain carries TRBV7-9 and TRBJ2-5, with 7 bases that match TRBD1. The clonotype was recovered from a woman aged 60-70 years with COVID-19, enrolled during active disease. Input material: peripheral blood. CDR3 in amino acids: CASSPRGPETQYF. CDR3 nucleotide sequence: TGTGCCAGCAGCCCAAGGGGGCCCGAGACCCAGTACTTC.